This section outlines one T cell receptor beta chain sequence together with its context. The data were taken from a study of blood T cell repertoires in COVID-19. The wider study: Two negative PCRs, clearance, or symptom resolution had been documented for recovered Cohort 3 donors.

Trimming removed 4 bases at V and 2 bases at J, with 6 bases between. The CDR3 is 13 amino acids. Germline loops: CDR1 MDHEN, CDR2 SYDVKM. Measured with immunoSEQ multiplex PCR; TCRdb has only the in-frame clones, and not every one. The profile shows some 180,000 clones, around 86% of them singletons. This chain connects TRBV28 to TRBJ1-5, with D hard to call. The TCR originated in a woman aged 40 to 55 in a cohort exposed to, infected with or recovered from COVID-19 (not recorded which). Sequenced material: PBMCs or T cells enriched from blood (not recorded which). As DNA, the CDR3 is TGTGCCAGCAGTTGGGCTGGCAATCAGCCCCAGCATTTT. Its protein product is CASSWAGNQPQHF.